This entry concerns a single T cell receptor (beta chain). Its antigen target is currently unknown. Per-nucleotide qualities are absent, and no much larger clonotype sits a single base away. Taken from cysteine to phenylalanine, the CDR3 has 14 residues. The DNA shown is the 42-base CDR3, in frame from base 1. Trimming at the junction amounts to 4 bases on V and 2 bases on J, and the germline ends lie 12 bases apart. CDR1 KGHSH and CDR2 LQKENI are derived from the germline V gene. The sample comes from a study of T cell clones after liver transplantation (dated by TCRdb to about 2019). Looking at the study overall: Samples were obtained from ITN030ST, a randomized trial in which withdrawal of immunosuppression was attempted within 2 years of liver transplantation. Donor-reactive T cell clones were identified using TCRbeta sequencing after a pre-transplant mixed lymphocyte reaction and were then followed in post-transplant blood. Third party-reactive TCRbeta sequences from pre-transplant MLRs were also identified as an antigen-independent comparator for donor-reactive sequences. Of the eight recipients, a few were HCV-positive, while the remaining recipients had been transplanted for non-autoimmune, non-viral indications. Subjects received no induction therapy and standard immunosuppression until randomization at 12-24 months post-transplant. Tolerance meant complete immunosuppression withdrawal for at least one year without liver enzymes rising beyond twice the upper limit of normal. Blood samples were collected pre-transplant, pre-randomization before withdrawal, and post-randomization after either complete withdrawal or failed withdrawal. The study cohort included 8 liver transplant recipients, of whom 3 were classified as tolerant and 5 as non-tolerant.

Unstimulated PBMCs, after thawing, were stained for CD3, CD4 and CD8 and then FACS-sorted into CD3+CD4+ and CD3+CD8+ populations. All 8 studied subjects were randomized to withdrawal of immunosuppression. The Qiagen DNeasy Blood and Tissue Kit was used for isolation of genomic DNA. Using immunoSEQ, frozen genomic DNA was subjected to high-throughput TCRbeta CDR3 sequencing, a process that included PCR amplification, mapping, bias correction and internal controls. The paper's processing steps were these. Productive rearrangements were kept, and unique TCRbeta sequences were defined by CDR3 nucleotide sequence plus V and J gene. For a sequence to be called donor-reactive, it needed a frequency of at least 0.01% and at least 5-fold expansion in CFSE-low cells compared with unstimulated pre-transplant cells. To ensure at least 90% detection power, minimum frequency thresholds were set for each subject based on that subject's lowest-template unstimulated sample. Repertoire turnover was measured by Jensen-Shannon divergence between the top 1000 TCRbeta sequences post- and pre-transplant. Two-sided Fisher's exact tests were used to test for changes in how often donor-reactive sequences were detected. Imported from immuneACCESS, the table was reduced by TCRdb to in-frame sequences with V and J called. These copies leave out some clones; in studies compared against another copy, an unresolved V gene accounts for under half, and the cause of the remainder is not known. For V, J and clone size, that table is used; D and trimming come from the DNA. In all, the sample holds approximately 71,000 clones, and 92% of those were seen once. The leading ten clones occupy 0.9% to 1% of the sample.

The study at large found these results: The decline in donor-reactive sequences exceeded the decline in third party-reactive sequences, suggesting partial antigen-specific deletion that was unrelated to withdrawal success. The conclusions were considered preliminary, being limited by small, heterogeneous patient numbers and non-standardized post-transplant time points. Since no allograft tissue specimens were available, donor-reactive T cells may have migrated into the graft instead of being deleted. In a couple of subjects, low numbers of available donor cells limited the measurable donor-reactive repertoire. When repertoire turnover was taken into account, detection of donor-reactive sequences was significantly reduced in 7 of 8 subjects for CD4 and in 8 of 8 subjects for CD8. Circulating donor-reactive CD4 TCRbeta sequences fell significantly post-transplant in most of the 8 subjects, irrespective of tolerance or HCV status.

Here the chain combines TRBV18 and TRBJ2-7; TRBD2 could be the D gene, as 6 bases match. This clonotype was sampled from a human patient who received a liver transplant. Following a transplant, some T cells may be graft donor cells, not patient cells. The starting material was CD4+ T cells from blood, obtained nearly 26 months after liver transplant. The CDR3 protein sequence reads: CASSQGRTTYEQYF. The DNA reads as follows: TGTGCCAGCTCACAGGGAAGGACTACCTACGAGCAGTACTTC.